The subject of this entry is one TCR beta chain. Its antigen is unknown. Trimming left V 0 bases short and J 2 bases short, with 11 bases between. The CDR3 covers 15 residues. Germline CDR1 and CDR2: SGHNT and YYREEE (reference sequence). This sample is drawn from a study of T cells after yellow fever vaccination. General study results and limits: Across the CD4 and CD8 compartments, a small share of clonotypes was present in both.

In TCRdb, the 5' RACE reads were re-called with MiXCR into one record per CDR3 protein. The sample comprises 450,000 to 650,000 distinct CDR3 sequences, roughly 12% of which are singletons, and more than 12% rests with the top ten. The V and J genes are TRBV5-4 and TRBJ2-5; the D is unclear. The receptor was derived from a man aged 30 to 45 who received the YFV17D yellow fever vaccine. The material sequenced was PBMCs, taken on the day of the yellow fever booster vaccination. Here the CDR3 DNA reads TGTGCCAGCAGCTTGGGTCTTAGCTTACAAGAGACCCAGTACTTC. Protein product: CASSLGLSLQETQYF.